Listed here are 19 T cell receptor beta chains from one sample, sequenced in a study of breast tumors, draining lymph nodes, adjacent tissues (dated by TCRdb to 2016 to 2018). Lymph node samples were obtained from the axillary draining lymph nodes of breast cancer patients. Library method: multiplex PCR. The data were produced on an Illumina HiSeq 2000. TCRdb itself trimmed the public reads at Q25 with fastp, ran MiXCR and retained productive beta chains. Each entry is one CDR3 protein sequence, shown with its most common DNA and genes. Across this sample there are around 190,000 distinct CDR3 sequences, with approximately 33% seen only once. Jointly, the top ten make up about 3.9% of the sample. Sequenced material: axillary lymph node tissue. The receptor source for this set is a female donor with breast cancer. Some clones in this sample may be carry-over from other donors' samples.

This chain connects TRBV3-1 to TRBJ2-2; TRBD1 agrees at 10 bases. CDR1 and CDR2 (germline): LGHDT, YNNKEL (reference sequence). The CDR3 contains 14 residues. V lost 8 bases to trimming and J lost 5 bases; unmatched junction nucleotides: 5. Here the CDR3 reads CASAPGQGTGELFF. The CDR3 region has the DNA TGTGCCAGCGCACCGGGACAGGGGACCGGGGAGCTGTTTTTT.

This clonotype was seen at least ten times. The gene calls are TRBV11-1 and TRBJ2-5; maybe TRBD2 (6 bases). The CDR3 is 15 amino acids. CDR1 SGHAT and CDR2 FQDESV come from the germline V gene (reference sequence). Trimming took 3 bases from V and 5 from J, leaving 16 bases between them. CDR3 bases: TGTGCCAGCAGCTTTTTAAGTCTAGCGCGTGAGACCCAGTACTTC. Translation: CASSFLSLARETQYF.

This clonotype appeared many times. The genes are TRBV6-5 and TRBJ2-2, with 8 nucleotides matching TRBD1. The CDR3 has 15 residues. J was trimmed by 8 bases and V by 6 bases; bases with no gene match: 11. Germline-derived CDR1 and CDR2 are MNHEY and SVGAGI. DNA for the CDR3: TGTGCCAGCAGCCGCCCTGGGACAGGTCGGGGGGAGCTGTTTTTT. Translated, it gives CASSRPGTGRGELFF.

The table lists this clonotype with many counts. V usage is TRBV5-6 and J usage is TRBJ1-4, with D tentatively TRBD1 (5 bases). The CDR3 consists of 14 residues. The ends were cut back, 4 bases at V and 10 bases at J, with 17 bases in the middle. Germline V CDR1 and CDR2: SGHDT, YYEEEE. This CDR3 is CASSITGSLGKLFF. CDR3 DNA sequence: TGTGCCAGCAGCATCACAGGCTCCTTGGGAAAACTGTTTTTT.

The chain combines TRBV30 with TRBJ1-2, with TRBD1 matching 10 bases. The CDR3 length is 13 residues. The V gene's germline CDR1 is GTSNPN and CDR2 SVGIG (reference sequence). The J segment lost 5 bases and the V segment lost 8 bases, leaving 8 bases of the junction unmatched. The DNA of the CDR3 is TGTGCCGCCTCGGGACAGGGGCTGTATGGCTACACCTTC. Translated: CAASGQGLYGYTF. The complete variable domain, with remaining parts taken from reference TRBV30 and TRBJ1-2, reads SQTIHQWPATLVQPVGSPLSLECTVEGTSNPNLYWYRQAAGRGLQLLFYSVGIGQISSEVPQNLSASRPQDRQFILSSKKLLLSDSGFYLCAASGQGLYGYTFGSGTRLTVV.

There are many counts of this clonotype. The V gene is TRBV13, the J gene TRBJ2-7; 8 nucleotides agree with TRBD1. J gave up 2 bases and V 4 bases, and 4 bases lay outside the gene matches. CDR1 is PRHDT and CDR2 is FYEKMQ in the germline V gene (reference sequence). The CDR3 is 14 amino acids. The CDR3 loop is CASSSRTGTYEQYF. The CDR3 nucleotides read TGTGCCAGCAGCTCGCGGACAGGGACCTACGAGCAGTACTTC. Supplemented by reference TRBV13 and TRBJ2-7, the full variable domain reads AAGVIQSPRHLIKEKRETATLKCYPIPRHDTVYWYQQGPGQDPQFLISFYEKMQSDKGSIPDRFSAQQFSDYHSELNMSSLELGDSALYFCASSSRTGTYEQYFGPGTRLTVT.

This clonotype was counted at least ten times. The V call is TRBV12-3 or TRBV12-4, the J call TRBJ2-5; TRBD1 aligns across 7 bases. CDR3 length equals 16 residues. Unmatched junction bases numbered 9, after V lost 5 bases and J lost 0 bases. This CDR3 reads CASSEPGQLYQETQYF. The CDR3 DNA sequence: TGTGCCAGCAGTGAACCGGGACAGCTGTACCAAGAGACCCAGTACTTC.

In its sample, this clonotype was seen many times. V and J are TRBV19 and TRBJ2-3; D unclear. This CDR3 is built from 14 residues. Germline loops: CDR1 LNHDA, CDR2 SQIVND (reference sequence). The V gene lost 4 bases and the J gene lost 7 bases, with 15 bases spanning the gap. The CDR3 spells CASSTSRSGYTQYF. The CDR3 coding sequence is TGTGCCAGTAGTACCAGCAGATCTGGGTATACGCAGTATTTT. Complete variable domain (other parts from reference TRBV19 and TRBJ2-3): DGGITQSPKYLFRKEGQNVTLSCEQNLNHDAMYWYRQDPGQGLRLIYYSQIVNDFQKGDIAEGYSVSREKKESFPLTVTSAQKNPTAFYLCASSTSRSGYTQYFGPGTRLTVL.

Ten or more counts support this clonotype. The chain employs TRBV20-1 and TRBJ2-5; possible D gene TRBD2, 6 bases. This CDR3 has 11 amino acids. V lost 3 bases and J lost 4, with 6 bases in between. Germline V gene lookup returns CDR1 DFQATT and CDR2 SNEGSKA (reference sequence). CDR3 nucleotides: TGCAGTGCTAGGGGGGGAGAGACCCAGTACTTC. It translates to CSARGGETQYF.

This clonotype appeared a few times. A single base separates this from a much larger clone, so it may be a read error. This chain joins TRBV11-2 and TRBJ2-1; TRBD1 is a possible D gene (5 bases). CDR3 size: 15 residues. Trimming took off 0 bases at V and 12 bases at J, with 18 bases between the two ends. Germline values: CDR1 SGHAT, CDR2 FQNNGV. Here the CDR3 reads CASSLETGLNRVQFF. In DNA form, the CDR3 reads TGTGCCAGCAGCTTAGAAACAGGCCTTAACAGAGTGCAGTTCTTC.

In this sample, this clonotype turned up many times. CDR3 DNA sequence: TGTGCCAGCAGCGGGCGGGGGTTCGGGACAGATACGCAGTATTTT. Amino acid sequence: CASSGRGFGTDTQYF. The V gene is TRBV7-2, the J gene TRBJ2-3; 7 nucleotides agree with TRBD2. Germline CDR1 SGHTA, CDR2 FQGNSA. This CDR3 region has 15 residues. V gave up 5 bases and J gave up 3 bases; unmatched junction bases: 8.

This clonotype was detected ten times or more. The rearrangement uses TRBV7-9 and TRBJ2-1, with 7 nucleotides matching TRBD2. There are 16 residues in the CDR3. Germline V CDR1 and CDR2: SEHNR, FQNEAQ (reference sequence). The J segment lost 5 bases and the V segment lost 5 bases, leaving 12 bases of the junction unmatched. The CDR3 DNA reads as TGTGCCAGCAGCCTCCCGACTTCGCGGGGGAACAATGAGCAGTTCTTC. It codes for CASSLPTSRGNNEQFF.

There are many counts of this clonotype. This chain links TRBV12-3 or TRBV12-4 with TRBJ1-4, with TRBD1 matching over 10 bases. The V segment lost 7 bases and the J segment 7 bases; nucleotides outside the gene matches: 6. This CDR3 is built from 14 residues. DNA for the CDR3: TGTGCCAGCACTGAGACAGGGGGCACTGAAAAACTGTTTTTT. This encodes CASTETGGTEKLFF.

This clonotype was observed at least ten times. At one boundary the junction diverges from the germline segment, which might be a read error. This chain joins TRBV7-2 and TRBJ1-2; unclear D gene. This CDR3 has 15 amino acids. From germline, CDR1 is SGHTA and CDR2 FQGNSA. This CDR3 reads CASSLAVGPGYGYPF. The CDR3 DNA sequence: TGTGCCAGCAGCTTAGCGGTGGGTCCGGGCTATGGCTACCCCTTC.

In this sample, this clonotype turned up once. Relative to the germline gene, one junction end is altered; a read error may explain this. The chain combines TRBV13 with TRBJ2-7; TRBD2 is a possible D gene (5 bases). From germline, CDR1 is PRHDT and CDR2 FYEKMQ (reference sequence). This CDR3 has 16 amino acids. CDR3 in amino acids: CASSLMAGERIYEQYF. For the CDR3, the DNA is TGTGCCAGCAGCTTAATGGCCGGCGAGCGGATCTACGAGCAGTATTTC.

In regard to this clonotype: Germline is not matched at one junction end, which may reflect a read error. The CDR3 protein is CATSRETSGRTETQYF. CDR3 DNA: TGTGCCACTAGCAGAGAGACTAGCGGGAGGACGGAGACCCAGTACTTC. The chain couples TRBV15 to TRBJ2-5; 13 bases are shared with TRBD2. This CDR3 has 16 residues. In germline, CDR1 is LNHNV, CDR2 YYDKDF (reference sequence). Complete variable domain (other parts from reference TRBV15 and TRBJ2-5): DAMVIQNPRYQVTQFGKPVTLSCSQTLNHNVMYWYQQKSSQAPKLLFHYYDKDFNNEADTPDNFQSRRPNTSFCFLDIRSPGLGDTAMYLCATSRETSGRTETQYFGPGTRLLVL.

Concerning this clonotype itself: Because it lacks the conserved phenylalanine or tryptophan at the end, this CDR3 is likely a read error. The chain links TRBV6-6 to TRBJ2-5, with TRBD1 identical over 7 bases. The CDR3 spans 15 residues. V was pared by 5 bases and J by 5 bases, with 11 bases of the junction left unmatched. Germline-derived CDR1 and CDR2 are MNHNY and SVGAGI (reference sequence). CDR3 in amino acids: CASSAWDRGPETQYS. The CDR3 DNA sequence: TGTGCCAGCAGTGCCTGGGACAGAGGACCGGAGACCCAGTACTCC.

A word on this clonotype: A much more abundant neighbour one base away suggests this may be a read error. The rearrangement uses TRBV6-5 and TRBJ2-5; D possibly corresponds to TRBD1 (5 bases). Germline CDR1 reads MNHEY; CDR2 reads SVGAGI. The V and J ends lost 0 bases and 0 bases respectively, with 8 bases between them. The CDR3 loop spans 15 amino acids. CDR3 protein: CASSYSAGYQETQYF. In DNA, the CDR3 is TGTGCCAGCAGTTACTCGGCAGGGTACCAAGAGACCCAGTACTTC.

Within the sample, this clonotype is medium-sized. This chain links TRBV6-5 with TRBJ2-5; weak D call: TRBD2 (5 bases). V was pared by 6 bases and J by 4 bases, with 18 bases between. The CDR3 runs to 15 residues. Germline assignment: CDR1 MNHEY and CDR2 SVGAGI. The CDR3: CASRLLLGSAETQYF. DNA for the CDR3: TGTGCCAGCAGACTCTTATTGGGGAGCGCAGAGACCCAGTACTTC.